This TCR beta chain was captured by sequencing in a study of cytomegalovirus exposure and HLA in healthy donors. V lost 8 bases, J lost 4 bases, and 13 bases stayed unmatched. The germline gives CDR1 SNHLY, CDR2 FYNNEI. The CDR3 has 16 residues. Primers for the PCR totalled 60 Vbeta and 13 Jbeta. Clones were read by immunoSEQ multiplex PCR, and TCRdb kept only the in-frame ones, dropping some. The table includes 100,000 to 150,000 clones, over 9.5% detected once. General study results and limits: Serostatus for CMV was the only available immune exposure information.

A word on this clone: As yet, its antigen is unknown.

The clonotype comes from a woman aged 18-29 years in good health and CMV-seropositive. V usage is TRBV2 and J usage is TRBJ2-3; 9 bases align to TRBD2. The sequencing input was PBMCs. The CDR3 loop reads CASSRFMAGGADTQYF. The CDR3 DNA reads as TGTGCCAGCTCCCGATTTATGGCGGGAGGGGCAGATACGCAGTATTTT.